Presented here are 32 T cell receptor beta chains from one specimen sequenced in a study of cytomegalovirus exposure and HLA in healthy donors. PCR amplification relied on 60 Vbeta primers (plus 13 Jbeta primers). Assay: immunoSEQ multiplex PCR; the TCRdb copy retains only in-frame clones and omits some. The repertoire consists of over 70,000 clones, with less than 80% occurring once and the leading ten covering 1.3% to 1.5%. Specimen: PBMCs. These receptors originate from a male donor in good health and CMV-seronegative.

V and J are TRBV9 and TRBJ2-2; 7 bases fit TRBD2. The CDR3 runs 15 residues. Germline V gene data show CDR1 as SGDLS and CDR2 as YYNGEE. V was pared by 4 bases and J by 4 bases, with 7 bases of the junction left unmatched. Written as DNA, the CDR3 is TGTGCCAGCAGCATCGGGACTACCTCCACCGGGGAGCTGTTTTTT. It translates to CASSIGTTSTGELFF. The complete variable domain, with remaining parts taken from reference TRBV9 and TRBJ2-2, reads DSGVTQTPKHLITATGQRVTLRCSPRSGDLSVYWYQQSLDQGLQFLIQYYNGEERAKGNILERFSAQQFPDLHSELNLSSLELGDSALYFCASSIGTTSTGELFFGEGSRLTVL.

The V and J genes are TRBV10-2 and TRBJ2-5; 8 bases align to TRBD1. Per germline, CDR1 WSHSY and CDR2 SAAADI. This CDR3 contains 16 residues. V lost 8 bases to trimming and J lost 5 bases; unmatched junction nucleotides: 16. This CDR3 reads CASQESGGSDGETQYF. DNA for the CDR3: TGCGCCAGCCAAGAGTCAGGGGGCAGTGATGGGGAGACCCAGTACTTC.

V is TRBV11-2 and J is TRBJ1-1; D might be TRBD1 (5 bases). The V gene lost 4 bases and the J gene lost 3 bases, with 9 bases spanning the gap. The CDR3 length is 13 residues. Germline values: CDR1 SGHAT, CDR2 FQNNGV. Here the CDR3 DNA reads TGTGCCAGCAGCTACGGGGGTCACACTGAAGCTTTCTTT. Protein sequence: CASSYGGHTEAFF.

J is TRBJ2-7 and V is TRBV5-4; TRBD1 matches at 7 bases. CDR1 and CDR2 from the germline V gene are SGHNT and YYREEE (reference sequence). The CDR3 loop spans 14 amino acids. With V trimmed by 3 bases and J by 2 bases, 5 bases remained unmatched. The CDR3 protein is CASSSRQGPYEQYF. The CDR3 DNA reads as TGTGCCAGCAGCTCGCGACAGGGTCCCTACGAGCAGTACTTC.

The chain couples TRBV28 to TRBJ1-2, with D possibly TRBD1 on 6 matching bases. Germline-derived CDR1 and CDR2 are MDHEN and SYDVKM. Trimming took 6 bases from V and 6 from J, leaving 14 bases between them. The length of the CDR3 is 13 residues. The CDR3 is CASSLQGPNGYTF. The CDR3 coding sequence is TGTGCCAGCAGCTTACAGGGTCCTAATGGCTACACCTTC.

The chain employs TRBV11-2 and TRBJ2-2; D might be TRBD1 (5 bases). Between the trimmed V and J ends, which lost 5 bases and 0 bases, there was a span of 16 bases. Germline V gives CDR1 SGHAT, CDR2 FQNNGV. CDR3 length: 17 amino acids. The CDR3 spells CASSARGYGSNTGELFF. The DNA for the CDR3 is TGTGCCAGCAGCGCAAGGGGATACGGATCGAACACCGGGGAGCTGTTTTTT. Looking up the rest from reference TRBV11-2 and TRBJ2-2 gives the full variable domain: EAGVAQSPRYKIIEKRQSVAFWCNPISGHATLYWYQQILGQGPKLLIQFQNNGVVDDSQLPKDRFSAERLKGVDSTLKIQPAKLEDSAVYLCASSARGYGSNTGELFFGEGSRLTVL.

This clone was observed a handful of times. This sequence joins TRBV5-1 and TRBJ2-2; 10 nucleotides match TRBD2. Germline assignment: CDR1 SGHRS and CDR2 YFSETQ. J lost 6 bases, V lost 2 bases, and 22 bases had no gene match. CDR3 length: 21 amino acids. The DNA for the CDR3 is TGCGCCAGCAGCTTTTCCTACGGCCAAACCTTGAGCGGGAGGGCCCCCGGGGAGCTGTTTTTT. This encodes CASSFSYGQTLSGRAPGELFF.

The V gene is TRBV2, the J gene TRBJ1-1; 8 nucleotides line up with TRBD1. Germline values: CDR1 SNHLY, CDR2 FYNNEI. The CDR3 length is 14 residues. Unmatched junction bases numbered 12, after V lost 4 bases and J lost 11 bases. The CDR3 DNA follows: TGTGCCAGCAGTGCCGGACAGGGTATCCGGAGGGCTTTCTTT. This translates into CASSAGQGIRRAFF.

The chain couples TRBV10-3 to TRBJ1-2; the match to TRBD1 covers 8 bases. J lost 5 bases, V lost 10 bases, and 6 bases had no gene match. The CDR3 runs to 12 residues. CDR1 and CDR2 from the germline V gene are ENHRY and SYGVKD. CDR3 protein: CATGQGGYGYTF. The CDR3 bases are TGTGCCACTGGACAGGGCGGATATGGCTACACCTTC.

There are a few counts of this clone. The conserved final phenylalanine or tryptophan is absent from the CDR3, which likely points to a read error. The gene calls are TRBV28 and TRBJ1-1, with a tentative D call TRBD1 (6 bases). The CDR3 covers 14 residues. V lost 7 bases, J lost 5 bases, and 17 bases lay in between. Germline loops: CDR1 MDHEN, CDR2 SYDVKM. The DNA of the CDR3 is TGTGCCAGCACGGGGGGGGGCGCGAGTACTGAAGCTTTCTCT. It yields the protein CASTGGGASTEAFS.

The V gene is TRBV7-8, the J gene TRBJ1-5; D not resolved. Trimming shortened V by 1 base and J by 5 bases, and 6 bases separated the two germline ends. CDR3 size: 13 residues. Germline CDR1 reads SGHVS; CDR2 reads FQNEAQ. CDR3 sequence reads: CASSLDRDQPQHF. In DNA, the CDR3 is TGTGCCAGCAGCTTAGATCGGGATCAGCCCCAGCATTTT. Looking up the rest from reference TRBV7-8 and TRBJ1-5 gives the full variable domain: GAGVSQSPRYKVAKRGQDVALRCDPISGHVSLFWYQQALGQGPEFLTYFQNEAQLDKSGLPSDRFFAERPEGSVSTLKIQRTQQEDSAVYLCASSLDRDQPQHFGDGTRLSIL.

This clone was detected only once. The J gene is TRBJ1-1, the V gene TRBV29-1, with a tentative D call TRBD1 (5 bases). The CDR3 spans 12 residues. Trimming pared 5 bases from V and 5 bases from J, leaving 12 bases between. Germline V lookup: CDR1 SQVTM, CDR2 ANQGSEA. CDR3 protein: CSVSTGVTEAFF. CDR3 sequence (DNA): TGCAGCGTTTCTACAGGAGTTACTGAAGCTTTCTTT. Full variable domain (remainder filled in from reference TRBV29-1 and TRBJ1-1): SAVISQKPSRDICQRGTSLTIQCQVDSQVTMMFWYRQQPGQSLTLIATANQGSEATYESGFVIDKFPISRPNLTFSTLTVSNMSPEDSSIYLCSVSTGVTEAFFGQGTRLTVV.

The CDR3 sequence: CASSLMMWSTIYF. CDR3 coding DNA: TGTGCCAGCAGCTTAATGATGTGGAGCACCATATATTTT. This sequence joins TRBV11-2 and TRBJ1-3; D not certain. This CDR3 spans 13 amino acids. Germline loops: CDR1 SGHAT, CDR2 FQNNGV. V dropped 2 bases and J dropped 9 bases, with 11 bases sitting between them.

This sequence joins TRBV4-3 and TRBJ2-4; TRBD1 aligns across 7 bases. Germline V gene sequence: CDR1 LGHNA, CDR2 YSLEER. The CDR3 length is 15 residues. Losses at the gene ends were 0 bases for V and 3 bases for J; bases not matched to a gene: 2. CDR3 DNA sequence: TGCGCCAGCAGCCAAGACCGGACAGGCAAAAACATTCAGTACTTC. It specifies CASSQDRTGKNIQYF.

The chain recombines TRBV28 with TRBJ1-2, with D perhaps matching TRBD1 (5 bases). Germline CDR1 reads MDHEN; CDR2 reads SYDVKM. Trimming removed 4 bases from V and 4 bases from J, with 10 bases in between. The CDR3 has 13 residues. CDR3 sequence: CASSSTGSYGYTF. CDR3 nucleotides: TGTGCCAGCAGTTCCACAGGTAGCTATGGCTACACCTTC.

V usage is TRBV7-8 and J usage is TRBJ2-7; 10 nucleotides match TRBD1. V lost 2 bases to trimming and J lost 4 bases; unmatched junction nucleotides: 5. CDR1 SGHVS and CDR2 FQNEAQ come from the germline V gene. The CDR3 covers 15 residues. For the CDR3, the DNA is TGTGCCAGCAGCTTATTCCGGGACAGGGGTTACGAGCAGTACTTC. Translated, it gives CASSLFRDRGYEQYF.

The gene calls are TRBV2 and TRBJ2-5; TRBD1 matches 10 bases. J was trimmed by 2 bases and V by 8 bases; bases with no gene match: 5. Germline assignment: CDR1 SNHLY and CDR2 FYNNEI. The CDR3 is made up of 14 amino acids. The CDR3 nucleotides are TGTGCCAGCGGACGACAGGGGGCTCAAGAGACCCAGTACTTC. As protein: CASGRQGAQETQYF. The full variable domain, in which reference TRBV2 and TRBJ2-5 provide the parts outside the CDR3, is EPEVTQTPSHQVTQMGQEVILRCVPISNHLYFYWYRQILGQKVEFLVSFYNNEISEKSEIFDDQFSVERPDGSNFTLKIRSTKLEDSAMYFCASGRQGAQETQYFGPGTRLLVL.

The table lists this clone with a count of one. The chain is built from TRBV13 and TRBJ2-7, with D perhaps TRBD2 (6 bases). The germline gives CDR1 PRHDT, CDR2 FYEKMQ (reference sequence). The CDR3 loop spans 13 amino acids. The ends were cut back, 3 bases at V and 5 bases at J, with 11 bases in the middle. The CDR3 loop reads CASSFGGRDEQYF. The CDR3 region has the DNA TGTGCCAGCAGCTTCGGGGGTCGCGACGAGCAGTACTTC.

This sequence joins TRBV29-1 and TRBJ1-1; 11 bases map to TRBD1. Germline-derived CDR1 and CDR2 are SQVTM and ANQGSEA. CDR3 length: 14 amino acids. Unmatched junction bases numbered 3, after V lost 6 bases and J lost 0 bases. CDR3 in amino acids: CSVWTGGLNTEAFF. CDR3 sequence (DNA): TGCAGCGTGTGGACAGGGGGCTTGAACACTGAAGCTTTCTTT.

V gene TRBV4-3 combines with J gene TRBJ2-3, with D possibly TRBD1 on 5 matching bases. This CDR3 comprises 14 residues. Germline V gene data show CDR1 as LGHNA and CDR2 as YSLEER. V was shortened by 1 base and J by 2 bases, with 7 bases between the two germline ends. The CDR3 DNA reads as TGCGCCAGCAGCCAAGGGGGCAACACAGATACGCAGTATTTT. Encoded protein: CASSQGGNTDTQYF.

The chain carries TRBV6-4 and TRBJ1-1; possibly TRBD1 for D (5 bases). Germline CDR1 and CDR2: MRHNA and SNTAGT. The CDR3 is 14 amino acids. V lost 0 bases and J 2 bases, leaving 7 bases between the germline ends. The CDR3 sequence is CASSDSTGNTEAFF. CDR3 nucleotides: TGTGCCAGCAGTGACTCCACAGGTAACACTGAAGCTTTCTTT.

The chain is built from TRBV30 and TRBJ1-2, with 7 nucleotides matching TRBD1. The CDR3 has 15 residues. Germline V lookup: CDR1 GTSNPN, CDR2 SVGIG (reference sequence). Trimming took 6 bases from V and 4 from J; bases not matched to a gene: 14. Here the CDR3 reads CACWNRGPTIYGYTF. In nucleotides, the CDR3 is TGTGCCTGCTGGAACAGGGGTCCTACTATCTATGGCTACACCTTC.

A few counts support this clone. This chain links TRBV28 with TRBJ2-3; 11 bases match TRBD2. In germline, CDR1 is MDHEN, CDR2 SYDVKM. The CDR3 is 16 amino acids. After removal of 6 bases from V and 2 bases from J, the junction contained 7 bases not matched to a gene. The CDR3 nucleotides are TGTGCCAGCAGATTAGCGGGAGGGGAGCTCACAGATACGCAGTATTTT. This translates into CASRLAGGELTDTQYF.

The chain couples TRBV4-3 to TRBJ2-1, with a weak D call TRBD2 (5 bases). V was shortened by 4 bases and J by 7 bases, with 11 bases between the two germline ends. The germline V gene encodes CDR1 LGHNA and CDR2 YSLEER. The CDR3 totals 13 residues. The CDR3 region is CASSREIQNEQFF. CDR3 nucleotide sequence: TGCGCCAGCAGCCGGGAGATTCAGAATGAGCAGTTCTTC.

The rearrangement uses TRBV10-1 and TRBJ2-7, with 8 bases lining up with TRBD1. The CDR3 totals 14 residues. CDR1 and CDR2 (germline): WNHNN, SYGVQD (reference sequence). J lost 3 bases, V lost 3 bases, and 4 bases had no gene match. The DNA of the CDR3 is TGCGCCAGCAGTGACGGGACAGGCCTCTACGAGCAGTACTTC. This encodes CASSDGTGLYEQYF.

The chain is built from TRBV19 and TRBJ2-7, with TRBD1 identical over 9 bases. The J segment lost 3 bases and the V segment lost 5 bases, leaving 8 bases of the junction unmatched. Germline V gene data show CDR1 as LNHDA and CDR2 as SQIVND (reference sequence). The CDR3 length is 15 residues. CDR3 residues: CASSPSGQGGYEQYF. In nucleotides, the CDR3 is TGTGCCAGTAGTCCTTCGGGACAGGGCGGCTACGAGCAGTACTTC.

J is TRBJ2-7 and V is TRBV7-9; possibly TRBD1 for D (7 bases). Trimming took off 4 bases at V and 5 bases at J, with 24 bases between the two ends. The CDR3 has 17 amino acids. Germline CDR1 SEHNR, CDR2 FQNEAQ (reference sequence). CDR3 region: CASSSSGGTVVYHEQYF. CDR3 bases: TGTGCCAGCAGCTCTTCAGGGGGGACAGTTGTCTATCACGAGCAGTACTTC. Together with reference TRBV7-9 and TRBJ2-7, the CDR3 gives the full variable domain: DTGVSQNPRHKITKRGQNVTFRCDPISEHNRLYWYRQTLGQGPEFLTYFQNEAQLEKSRLLSDRFSAERPKGSFSTLEIQRTEQGDSAMYLCASSSSGGTVVYHEQYFGPGTRLTVT.

This clone was picked up a small number of times. The rearrangement links TRBV9 to TRBJ2-5; D is possibly TRBD2 (6 bases). V lost 0 bases to trimming and J lost 5 bases, with 11 bases between them. This CDR3 has 14 amino acids. Germline V gives CDR1 SGDLS, CDR2 YYNGEE. The CDR3 loop reads CASSVGREGETQYF. In nucleotides, the CDR3 is TGTGCCAGCAGCGTAGGGAGGGAAGGGGAGACCCAGTACTTC.

The chain combines TRBV12-5 with TRBJ1-4; 7 nucleotides align to TRBD1. Trimming removed 6 bases from V and 5 bases from J; junction bases left unmatched: 12. Germline loops: CDR1 LGHNT, CDR2 FRNRAP. The CDR3 contains 16 residues. In DNA, the CDR3 is TGTGCTAGTGGGAACAGGGGCCCAACTTCCAATGAAAAACTGTTTTTT. Its protein is CASGNRGPTSNEKLFF.

The J gene is TRBJ2-5, the V gene TRBV5-6; D perhaps matches TRBD1 (5 bases). In germline, CDR1 is SGHDT, CDR2 YYEEEE. Deletions cut 4 bases from V and 3 bases from J, with 10 bases between. CDR3 size: 13 residues. The CDR3 loop reads CASSTWTKETQYF. CDR3 coding DNA: TGTGCCAGCAGCACCTGGACAAAAGAGACCCAGTACTTC.

This clone has a handful of counts. The V gene is TRBV7-2, the J gene TRBJ1-2; TRBD1 matches 8 bases. This CDR3 region has 18 residues. The germline V gene encodes CDR1 SGHTA and CDR2 FQGNSA. V lost 4 bases and J lost 0; bases outside the gene matches: 13. CDR3 bases: TGTGCCAGCAGCTCGTCCGCCGGGACAGGAATTACTAACTATGGCTACACCTTC. Encoded protein: CASSSSAGTGITNYGYTF.

This clone was seen a single time. The gene calls are TRBV6-6 and TRBJ2-5; D may be TRBD1 (5 bases). The V gene lost 0 bases and the J gene lost 1 base, with 9 bases spanning the gap. CDR1 and CDR2 from the germline V gene are MNHNY and SVGAGI (reference sequence). The CDR3 is 15 amino acids. Here the CDR3 reads CASSYSTATQETQYF. The CDR3, as DNA: TGTGCCAGCAGTTACTCGACAGCAACCCAAGAGACCCAGTACTTC.